The 9 T cell receptor beta chains below were found in one sample sequenced in a study of T cells after posttransplantation cyclophosphamide. Busulfan-fludarabine conditioning, marrow transplant, and cyclophosphamide on days +3 and +4 were administered. Clones were sequenced by immunoSEQ multiplex PCR, and TCRdb holds only the in-frame ones, with some missing. The sample is made up of under 20,000 clones, none counted only once. This sample comprised PBMCs, obtained after allogeneic stem cell transplant with posttransplant cyclophosphamide. The receptors originated from a female patient in her 30s who received an allogeneic stem cell transplant from a related donor, was CMV-positive, and had no GVHD. A share of the T cells may be of graft donor origin.

This clone has a count of ten or more. This chain uses TRBV2 with TRBJ2-2; possible D gene TRBD2, 5 bases. The CDR3 extends over 17 amino acids. CDR1 and CDR2 (germline): SNHLY, FYNNEI. V was trimmed by 3 bases and J by 4 bases, leaving 18 bases between them. CDR3 coding DNA: TGTGCCAGCAGTGAGAGAGGGTGGATCGAACTCACCGGGGAGCTGTTTTTT. Its protein product is CASSERGWIELTGELFF. The complete variable domain, with remaining parts taken from reference TRBV2 and TRBJ2-2, reads EPEVTQTPSHQVTQMGQEVILRCVPISNHLYFYWYRQILGQKVEFLVSFYNNEISEKSEIFDDQFSVERPDGSNFTLKIRSTKLEDSAMYFCASSERGWIELTGELFFGEGSRLTVL.

This clone has at least ten counts. The chain joins TRBV27 to TRBJ2-1; 8 bases are shared with TRBD1. Trimming at V came to 4 bases and at J to 3 bases, leaving 11 bases not matched to a gene. CDR1 and CDR2 (germline): MNHEY, SMNVEV (reference sequence). CDR3 length: 17 residues. The CDR3 DNA reads as TGTGCCAGCAGTTCGACGGCCGGGACAGGAATCTACAATGAGCAGTTCTTC. Translation gives CASSSTAGTGIYNEQFF.

In its sample, this clone was seen many times. The chain is built from TRBV7-2 and TRBJ1-4; weak D call: TRBD1 (5 bases). Germline CDR1 reads SGHTA; CDR2 reads FQGNSA. The V end was cut by 4 bases, the J end by 5 bases, with 14 bases between. The CDR3 has 15 residues. CDR3 protein: CASSSTDRPNEKLFF. Here the CDR3 DNA reads TGTGCCAGCAGCTCCACCGACAGACCCAATGAAAAACTGTTTTTT.

Ten or more counts support this clone. The CDR3 DNA sequence: TGTGCCAGCAGCCCTGCCGGGACAGGGGGCGTCTATGGCTACACCTTC. Its translation is CASSPAGTGGVYGYTF. The V and J genes are TRBV5-6 and TRBJ1-2; 12 bases line up with TRBD1. Trimming cost V 4 bases and J 4 bases; bases outside gene matches: 8. CDR3 length: 16 residues. CDR1 and CDR2 from the germline V gene are SGHDT and YYEEEE. The full variable domain, in which reference TRBV5-6 and TRBJ1-2 provide the parts outside the CDR3, is DAGVTQSPTHLIKTRGQQVTLRCSPKSGHDTVSWYQQALGQGPQFIFQYYEEEERQRGNFPDRFSGHQFPNYSSELNVNALLLGDSALYLCASSPAGTGGVYGYTFGSGTRLTVV.

This clone appeared many times. The chain employs TRBV11-2 and TRBJ2-5; TRBD2 aligns across 7 bases. The CDR3 spans 12 residues. The V and J ends lost 1 base and 13 bases, in that order; junction bases with no gene match: 6. Germline CDR1 reads SGHAT; CDR2 reads FQNNGV. CDR3 sequence (DNA): TGTGCCAGCAGCTTAGCCAGCGGGGCGGGGTACTTC. Its translation: CASSLASGAGYF.

The table lists this clone with many counts. The V gene is TRBV19, the J gene TRBJ1-2; 10 bases agree with TRBD1. J gave up 7 bases and V 3 bases, and 11 bases lay outside the gene matches. This CDR3 has 16 residues. Germline CDR1 LNHDA, CDR2 SQIVND (reference sequence). CDR3: CASSIGTGALTTGYTF. In DNA, the CDR3 is TGTGCCAGTAGTATTGGGACAGGGGCCCTCACTACTGGCTACACCTTC.

Many counts were recorded for this clone. This sequence joins TRBV30 and TRBJ1-3; possibly TRBD1 for D (6 bases). Trimming took off 5 bases at V and 4 bases at J, with 12 bases between the two ends. Germline lookup yields CDR1 GTSNPN and CDR2 SVGIG (reference sequence). The CDR3 sequence is 13 residues long. CDR3 nucleotides: TGTGCCTGGGGGGGCACCGTAGGAAACACCATATATTTT. Protein sequence: CAWGGTVGNTIYF.

In this sample, this clone turned up many times. The chain uses TRBV6-5 and TRBJ2-3, with D uncertain. V was clipped by 2 bases and J by 6 bases, with 15 bases between them. This CDR3 comprises 15 residues. The germline gives CDR1 MNHEY, CDR2 SVGAGI. The CDR3 is CASSYVDGARDTQYF. The CDR3 nucleotides are TGTGCCAGCAGTTACGTCGACGGCGCTAGGGATACGCAGTATTTT.

This clone was picked up many times. The chain recombines TRBV19 with TRBJ2-3; possible D gene TRBD2, 5 bases. The CDR3 sequence is 13 residues long. V was pared by 4 bases and J by 4 bases, with 9 bases between. Germline assignment: CDR1 LNHDA and CDR2 SQIVND (reference sequence). The CDR3 DNA reads TGTGCCAGTAGTAACCAGAGGGCAGATACGCAGTATTTT. Amino acid sequence: CASSNQRADTQYF.